The present entry profiles one TCR beta chain with its context. As yet, its antigen is unknown. This sample was included in a study of beta chain features in type 1 diabetes. About the research overall: There was similarity between patients and healthy donors in age, gender and cell yields. Broader study findings: TCRB repertoires of naive, central memory and Treg cells appeared more similar among patients than among healthy donors.

Expressed TCRB transcripts were sequenced, since all the RNA that had been isolated was reverse transcribed. Data came from immunoSEQ multiplex PCR; TCRdb stores just in-frame clones and leaves some out. The table shows about 620,000 clones, with 15% to 17% occurring only once. This sequence originates from a man aged 18-30 years in good health. Sequencing input: naive CD4+ T cells from blood.

In DNA, the CDR3 is TGTGCCAGCAGCCGAGGGCCGGGCGGAGAGACCCAGTACTTC. Residues: CASSRGPGGETQYF. The chain has TRBV7-2 and TRBJ2-5, with TRBD2 as a possible D gene (5 bases). The CDR3 consists of 14 residues. Germline CDR1 is SGHTA and CDR2 is FQGNSA. V was clipped by 5 bases and J by 4 bases, with 14 bases between them.